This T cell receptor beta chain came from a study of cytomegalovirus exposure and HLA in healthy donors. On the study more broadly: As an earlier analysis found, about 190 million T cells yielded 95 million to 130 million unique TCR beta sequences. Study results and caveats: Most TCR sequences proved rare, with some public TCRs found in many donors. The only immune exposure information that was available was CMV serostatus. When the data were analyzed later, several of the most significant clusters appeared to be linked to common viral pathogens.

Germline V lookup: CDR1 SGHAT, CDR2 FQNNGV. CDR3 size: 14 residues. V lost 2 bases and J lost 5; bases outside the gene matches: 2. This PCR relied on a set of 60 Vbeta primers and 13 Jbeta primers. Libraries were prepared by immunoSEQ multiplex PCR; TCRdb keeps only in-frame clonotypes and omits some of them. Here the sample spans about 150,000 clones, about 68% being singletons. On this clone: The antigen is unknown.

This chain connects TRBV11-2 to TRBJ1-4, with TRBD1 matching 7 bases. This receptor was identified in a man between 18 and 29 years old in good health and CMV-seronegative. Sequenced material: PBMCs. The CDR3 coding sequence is TGTGCCAGCAGCTTAATGGGACAGAATGAAAAACTGTTTTTT. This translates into CASSLMGQNEKLFF.